One and the same sample provided the 14 T cell receptor beta chains below, sequenced in a study of CD8 T cells in ankylosing spondylitis. Study results and caveats: Characteristic, it appeared, of ankylosing spondylitis blood was a TCR beta motif of about eight highly homologous variants.

Which antigens these TCRs recognize remains unknown. TCRdb reprocessed the 5' RACE reads via MiXCR and lists one record per CDR3 protein. In the table there are under 550,000 distinct CDR3 sequences, roughly 27% of which are singletons. The sequenced sample was blood, either unsorted or a sorted T cell fraction (not recorded which). Receptor source: a male donor with ankylosing spondylitis.

The V gene is TRBV3-1, the J gene TRBJ2-1; D call uncertain. This CDR3 contains 15 residues. The germline CDR1 and CDR2 sequences are LGHDT and YNNKEL (reference sequence). V was cut by 4 bases and J by 4 bases, with 14 bases left in between. Written as DNA, the CDR3 is TGTGCCAGCAGCCTCAATCTGGGAAGGTACAATGAGCAGTTCTTC. It translates to CASSLNLGRYNEQFF.

A few counts support this clonotype. The genes are TRBV5-1 and TRBJ1-6, with 7 positions matching TRBD1. Germline values: CDR1 SGHRS, CDR2 YFSETQ. V shed 1 base, J shed 7 bases, and the junction held 8 bases outside the gene matches. The CDR3 extends over 16 amino acids. CDR3 nucleotides: TGCGCCAGCAGCTTGCTAGGAGGGGGCGAGAATTCACCCCTCCACTTT. As protein: CASSLLGGGENSPLHF.

A few counts support this clonotype. The gene calls are TRBV6-1 and TRBJ2-3; TRBD1 aligns across 9 bases. Per germline, CDR1 MNHNS and CDR2 SASEGT. V shed 7 bases, J shed 5 bases, and the junction held 7 bases outside the gene matches. This CDR3 is built from 14 residues. The CDR3 reads CASIRDRVLDTQYF. As DNA, the CDR3 is TGTGCCAGCATTCGGGACAGGGTTTTAGATACGCAGTATTTT.

This clonotype was seen more than once but under ten times. V usage is TRBV20-1 and J usage is TRBJ1-2, with TRBD1 matching over 7 bases. J was trimmed by 2 bases and V by 1 base; bases with no gene match: 4. CDR3 length equals 14 residues. Looked up from germline, CDR1 is DFQATT and CDR2 is SNEGSKA (reference sequence). Written as DNA, the CDR3 is TGCAGTGCTAGAGGGGGGACAGTGAACTATGGCTACACCTTC. Its protein product is CSARGGTVNYGYTF.

A few counts support this clonotype. The chain links TRBV11-2 to TRBJ2-5, with D possibly matching TRBD2 (5 bases). Germline V gene sequence: CDR1 SGHAT, CDR2 FQNNGV. This CDR3 region has 14 residues. V lost 5 bases and J 4 bases, leaving 14 bases between the germline ends. This CDR3 is CASSPGWARETQYF. DNA of the CDR3: TGTGCCAGCAGCCCGGGGTGGGCCCGAGAGACCCAGTACTTC.

This clonotype was found a few times. The CDR3 loop reads CSARINNEQFF. The CDR3 DNA follows: TGCAGTGCTAGAATTAACAATGAGCAGTTCTTC. The rearrangement links TRBV20-1 to TRBJ2-1; D is undetermined. CDR1 and CDR2 (germline): DFQATT, SNEGSKA (reference sequence). The CDR3 spans 11 residues. Between the trimmed V and J ends, which lost 2 bases and 5 bases, there was a span of 4 bases.

This chain joins TRBV12-3 or TRBV12-4 and TRBJ2-7, with 8 nucleotides matching TRBD1. J lost 2 bases, V lost 6 bases, and 6 bases had no gene match. This CDR3 has 14 residues. In DNA, the CDR3 is TGTGCCAGCAGCGGGACAGGAAGACCCTACGAGCAGTACTTC. Protein sequence: CASSGTGRPYEQYF.

In this sample, this clonotype turned up a few times. The chain has TRBV28 and TRBJ2-1, with 11 positions matching TRBD2. Trimming took 7 bases from V and 7 from J; bases not matched to a gene: 9. Germline lookup yields CDR1 MDHEN and CDR2 SYDVKM. There are 15 residues in the CDR3. The CDR3 DNA reads TGTGCCAGCACCTCCGGGACTAGCGGCCCGAATGAGCAGTTCTTC. Translated, it gives CASTSGTSGPNEQFF.

CDR3 nucleotides: TGTGCCACCAGTGGACAGGGCGGGAGCTACACCTTC. Translated, it gives CATSGQGGSYTF. The V and J genes are TRBV24-1 and TRBJ1-2, with TRBD1 matching over 7 bases. This CDR3 spans 12 amino acids. Germline trimming cut 5 bases from V and 9 bases from J; bases unmatched to any gene: 5. CDR1 and CDR2 (germline): KGHDR, SFDVKD.

The chain links TRBV20-1 to TRBJ1-4, with 7 bases that match TRBD1. Germline assignment: CDR1 DFQATT and CDR2 SNEGSKA (reference sequence). V was clipped by 6 bases and J by 4 bases; unmatched bases: 5. This CDR3 contains 13 residues. CDR3 sequence (DNA): TGCAGTGCGAAATCAGGGGGTAATGAAAAACTGTTTTTT. Translating it yields CSAKSGGNEKLFF.

CDR3 sequence reads: CASSQGSGGFNQPQHF. For the CDR3, the DNA is TGTGCCAGCAGCCAAGGGTCTGGAGGGTTCAATCAGCCCCAGCATTTT. This chain connects TRBV3-1 to TRBJ1-5, with D unresolved. The V end was cut by 1 base, the J end by 3 bases, with 13 bases between. The germline V gene encodes CDR1 LGHDT and CDR2 YNNKEL (reference sequence). This CDR3 has 16 amino acids.

The chain employs TRBV30 and TRBJ2-1; D gene uncertain. CDR1 is GTSNPN, CDR2 SVGIG, per germline (reference sequence). This CDR3 is 14 amino acids long. The V end lost 3 bases, the J end lost 0 bases, and 9 bases lay between the germline ends. This chain's CDR3 is CAWRFSSSYNEQFF. The CDR3 DNA reads as TGTGCCTGGAGGTTTTCGAGCTCCTACAATGAGCAGTTCTTC.

The chain joins TRBV3-1 to TRBJ2-3; weak D call: TRBD2 (6 bases). V lost 8 bases to trimming and J lost 6 bases, with 12 bases between them. From germline, CDR1 is LGHDT and CDR2 YNNKEL (reference sequence). The CDR3 spans 12 residues. The CDR3 here is CASGRGTDTQYF. CDR3 nucleotides: TGTGCCAGCGGCCGGGGGACCGATACGCAGTATTTT.

The gene calls are TRBV11-2 and TRBJ1-3; 7 bases are a match to TRBD1. The CDR3 consists of 17 residues. The V and J ends lost 1 base and 0 bases, in that order; junction bases with no gene match: 6. The germline V gene encodes CDR1 SGHAT and CDR2 FQNNGV. The CDR3 sequence is CASSLGTGFDSGNTIYF. CDR3 nucleotides: TGTGCCAGCAGCTTAGGGACAGGCTTCGACTCTGGAAACACCATATATTTT.